The 23 T cell receptor beta chains presented below share a single source sample, sequenced in a study of shared clonotypes between healthy human individuals. Clones were read by immunoSEQ multiplex PCR, and TCRdb kept only the in-frame ones, dropping some. The sample consists of roughly 2 million clones, about 95% of them appearing once. CD8 cells regarded as naive lacked CD45RO, were positively chosen for CCR7, and omitted terminally differentiated effector memory CD45RA+ cells. Material: naive CD8+ T cells sorted from blood. These receptors came from a man aged 18 to 35 in good health.

The chain recombines TRBV11-2 with TRBJ1-3; tentative D call: TRBD1 (6 bases). Between the trimmed V and J ends, which lost 5 bases and 0 bases, there was a span of 14 bases. The germline gives CDR1 SGHAT, CDR2 FQNNGV. The CDR3 runs 16 residues. This CDR3 is CASSPGGSVSGNTIYF. The CDR3 DNA is TGTGCCAGCAGCCCGGGGGGCAGTGTCTCTGGAAACACCATATATTTT.

This clone appeared a single time. This chain links TRBV27 with TRBJ2-3; 8 bases align to TRBD2. CDR1 and CDR2 from the germline V gene are MNHEY and SMNVEV (reference sequence). The length of the CDR3 is 17 residues. Trimming took 3 bases from V and 3 from J; bases not matched to a gene: 11. The CDR3 nucleotides read TGTGCCAGCAGTTTTAGTCCTGGGCGGGAGGCAACAGATACGCAGTATTTT. It encodes CASSFSPGREATDTQYF.

The rearrangement joins TRBV2 to TRBJ1-6, with TRBD1 as a possible D gene (5 bases). V was clipped by 5 bases and J by 5 bases, with 13 bases between them. Looked up from germline, CDR1 is SNHLY and CDR2 is FYNNEI. There are 15 residues in the CDR3. CDR3 nucleotide sequence: TGTGCCAGCAGTCCACGGCTAGGGGATAATTCACCCCTCCACTTT. It translates to CASSPRLGDNSPLHF.

V gene TRBV7-2 combines with J gene TRBJ2-1, with TRBD2 matching 8 bases. CDR1 SGHTA and CDR2 FQGNSA come from the germline V gene. V was clipped by 1 base and J by 6 bases; unmatched bases: 2. The CDR3 has 14 amino acids. The CDR3 DNA reads as TGTGCCAGCAGCTTAGATCTAGCGGGCAATGAGCAGTTCTTC. It yields the protein CASSLDLAGNEQFF.

The genes are TRBV29-1 and TRBJ2-2; 8 bases are shared with TRBD1. Germline CDR1 reads SQVTM; CDR2 reads ANQGSEA. Trimming at V came to 0 bases and at J to 8 bases, leaving 8 bases not matched to a gene. This CDR3 comprises 15 residues. In nucleotides, the CDR3 is TGCAGCGTTGAAGATCAGCAGGGGGCAGGAGGGGAGCTGTTTTTT. Translation: CSVEDQQGAGGELFF.

This clone was detected only once. This chain links TRBV7-9 with TRBJ1-1; 9 bases are shared with TRBD1. Germline V gene data show CDR1 as SEHNR and CDR2 as FQNEAQ (reference sequence). This CDR3 spans 17 amino acids. V lost 4 bases, J lost 6 bases, and 15 bases stayed unmatched. The CDR3 is CASSSGFGTGRGSEAFF. CDR3 nucleotide sequence: TGTGCCAGCAGCTCGGGATTTGGGACAGGGAGAGGTTCTGAAGCTTTCTTT. Full variable domain (missing parts from reference TRBV7-9 and TRBJ1-1): DTGVSQNPRHKITKRGQNVTFRCDPISEHNRLYWYRQTLGQGPEFLTYFQNEAQLEKSRLLSDRFSAERPKGSFSTLEIQRTEQGDSAMYLCASSSGFGTGRGSEAFFGQGTRLTVV.

Details on this clone: Other DNA sequences in this sample translate to the same CDR3. The chain has TRBV5-4 and TRBJ2-3; TRBD2 might be the D (5 bases). There are 12 residues in the CDR3. Germline values: CDR1 SGHNT, CDR2 YYREEE (reference sequence). The V and J ends lost 0 bases and 6 bases respectively, with 5 bases between them. CDR3 DNA: TGTGCCAGCAGCTTGGCGGGGGATACGCAGTATTTT. Translated, it gives CASSLAGDTQYF.

This clone was found once. The chain combines TRBV5-1 with TRBJ2-2, with no clear D. V was trimmed by 3 bases and J by 1 base, leaving 10 bases between them. Germline V gene lookup returns CDR1 SGHRS and CDR2 YFSETQ. The CDR3 has 15 residues. Written as DNA, the CDR3 is TGCGCCAGCAGCTGGGGAACAGAGAACACCGGGGAGCTGTTTTTT. This gives the protein CASSWGTENTGELFF.

This CDR3 is CASQPEQGGNQPQHF. CDR3 in DNA: TGTGCCAGCCAACCCGAACAGGGGGGCAATCAGCCCCAGCATTTT. J is TRBJ1-5 and V is TRBV6-5; TRBD1 agrees at 8 bases. The germline V gene encodes CDR1 MNHEY and CDR2 SVGAGI. The CDR3 extends over 15 amino acids. Trimming at V came to 8 bases and at J to 2 bases, leaving 8 bases not matched to a gene.

The J gene is TRBJ1-4, the V gene TRBV10-2, with 10 bases lining up with TRBD1. The CDR3 has 13 amino acids. V shed 8 bases and J 8 bases; nucleotides not matched to a gene: 5. The V gene's germline CDR1 is WSHSY and CDR2 SAAADI. CDR3 loop: CASVGDRGEKLFF. CDR3 sequence (DNA): TGCGCCAGCGTGGGGGACAGGGGAGAAAAACTGTTTTTT.

The V gene is TRBV5-6, the J gene TRBJ2-3; no clear D gene. V dropped 4 bases and J dropped 4 bases, with 7 bases sitting between them. The CDR3 totals 12 residues. Germline-derived CDR1 and CDR2 are SGHDT and YYEEEE. The CDR3: CASSLPPDTQYF. CDR3 DNA sequence: TGTGCCAGCAGCCTCCCCCCAGATACGCAGTATTTT.

J is TRBJ1-2 and V is TRBV19; unclear D gene. Germline V lookup: CDR1 LNHDA, CDR2 SQIVND (reference sequence). This CDR3 has 14 residues. V was pared by 3 bases and J by 8 bases, with 16 bases between. This chain's CDR3 is CASSMVLLGNGYTF. The CDR3, as DNA: TGTGCCAGTAGTATGGTCCTGCTAGGGAACGGCTACACCTTC. The full variable domain, in which reference TRBV19 and TRBJ1-2 provide the parts outside the CDR3, is DGGITQSPKYLFRKEGQNVTLSCEQNLNHDAMYWYRQDPGQGLRLIYYSQIVNDFQKGDIAEGYSVSREKKESFPLTVTSAQKNPTAFYLCASSMVLLGNGYTFGSGTRLTVV.

The V call is TRBV18, the J call TRBJ2-7; unclear D gene. V was shortened by 4 bases and J by 4 bases, with 11 bases between the two germline ends. The CDR3 runs 13 residues. The germline V gene has CDR1 KGHSH and CDR2 LQKENI. The CDR3: CASSLPDRYEQYF. The CDR3 nucleotides are TGTGCCAGCTCACTACCCGACCGATACGAGCAGTACTTC.

This clone appeared a single time. V usage is TRBV19 and J usage is TRBJ2-2, with D possibly matching TRBD1 (5 bases). This CDR3 comprises 14 residues. Per germline, CDR1 LNHDA and CDR2 SQIVND (reference sequence). V gave up 5 bases and J gave up 7 bases, with 14 bases separating them. The CDR3 DNA reads TGTGCCAGTAGTTCAGACAGAAGGATCGGGGAGCTGTTTTTT. This encodes CASSSDRRIGELFF.

CDR3 sequence reads: CASSSLALGQQKETQYF. CDR3 DNA sequence: TGTGCCAGCAGCTCGTTAGCCTTGGGACAGCAGAAAGAGACCCAGTACTTC. This chain joins TRBV7-9 and TRBJ2-5, with 7 nucleotides matching TRBD1. The CDR3 covers 17 residues. Germline lookup yields CDR1 SEHNR and CDR2 FQNEAQ (reference sequence). V was clipped by 4 bases and J by 3 bases; unmatched bases: 14.

V is TRBV6-5 and J is TRBJ1-4; D gene ambiguous. This CDR3 spans 15 amino acids. V was cut by 5 bases and J by 5 bases, with 15 bases left in between. The germline V gene has CDR1 MNHEY and CDR2 SVGAGI. CDR3 DNA sequence: TGTGCCAGCAGTGGAACGGGGAATTCAAATGAAAAACTGTTTTTT. Protein: CASSGTGNSNEKLFF.

J is TRBJ2-1 and V is TRBV7-9; no reliable D call. Germline V gives CDR1 SEHNR, CDR2 FQNEAQ (reference sequence). V was cut by 5 bases and J by 4 bases, with 12 bases left in between. The CDR3 has 14 residues. DNA for the CDR3: TGTGCCAGCAGCCGGAATCTAGGGTACAATGAGCAGTTCTTC. Translating gives CASSRNLGYNEQFF.

The V call is TRBV15, the J call TRBJ1-6; tentative D call: TRBD1 (6 bases). Germline V CDR1 and CDR2: LNHNV, YYDKDF (reference sequence). CDR3 length equals 16 residues. V dropped 0 bases and J dropped 9 bases, with 15 bases sitting between them. The CDR3 reads CATSRDQGGGGSPLHF. The CDR3 bases are TGTGCCACCAGCAGAGATCAGGGAGGGGGGGGTTCACCCCTCCACTTT. Combining the CDR3 with reference TRBV15 and TRBJ1-6 gives the whole variable domain DAMVIQNPRYQVTQFGKPVTLSCSQTLNHNVMYWYQQKSSQAPKLLFHYYDKDFNNEADTPDNFQSRRPNTSFCFLDIRSPGLGDTAMYLCATSRDQGGGGSPLHFGNGTRLTVT.

J is TRBJ2-1 and V is TRBV5-4; TRBD2 matches 12 bases. The CDR3 loop spans 16 amino acids. V lost 4 bases to trimming and J lost 8 bases; unmatched junction nucleotides: 10. Germline assignment: CDR1 SGHNT and CDR2 YYREEE (reference sequence). CDR3 amino acids: CASSAGTSGPSDEQFF. Written as DNA, the CDR3 is TGTGCCAGCAGCGCGGGGACTAGCGGGCCCTCGGATGAGCAGTTCTTC.

The J gene is TRBJ2-5, the V gene TRBV6-5; D uncertain. Germline V gene sequence: CDR1 MNHEY, CDR2 SVGAGI. The CDR3 covers 15 residues. Trimming took off 9 bases at V and 3 bases at J, with 20 bases between the two ends. CDR3 sequence (DNA): TGTGCCAGTCAGGACCTCCTAGAAAACGAAGAGACCCAGTACTTC. It yields the protein CASQDLLENEETQYF.

The CDR3 nucleotides read TGCAGCGTGACTAGCGGGGGTTACGAGCAGTACTTC. Its protein is CSVTSGGYEQYF. The rearrangement joins TRBV29-1 to TRBJ2-7; 12 nucleotides agree with TRBD2. Germline CDR1 reads SQVTM; CDR2 reads ANQGSEA. The J segment lost 4 bases and the V segment lost 6 bases, leaving 1 base of the junction unmatched. The CDR3 covers 12 residues.

The chain couples TRBV5-6 to TRBJ2-3; weak D call: TRBD1 (6 bases). Trimming pared 2 bases from V and 3 bases from J, leaving 13 bases between. Looked up from germline, CDR1 is SGHDT and CDR2 is YYEEEE. The CDR3 contains 15 residues. The CDR3 DNA reads as TGTGCCAGCAGCTTTGTTTCGAGGGGGACAGATACGCAGTATTTT. Amino acid sequence: CASSFVSRGTDTQYF.

The sample holds a few counts of this clone. At the DNA level, this CDR3 is encoded by other sequences in the same sample as well. V and J are TRBV30 and TRBJ1-2; D might be TRBD1 (5 bases). This CDR3 has 11 residues. From germline, CDR1 is GTSNPN and CDR2 SVGIG (reference sequence). V gave up 1 base and J gave up 8 bases, with 8 bases separating them. The CDR3 region has the DNA TGTGCCTGGAGTGGCGGGGGAGGCTACACCTTC. This codes for CAWSGGGGYTF.